The rows below give T cell receptor beta chains drawn from one sample of a study of CD8 T cells in Susac syndrome. TCRdb called the immunoSEQ multiplex PCR reads again in MiXCR, with one record for every CDR3 protein. The table includes 150,000 to 200,000 distinct CDR3 sequences, less than 95% detected once. The sequencing input was CD4+ T cells from PBMCs. All receptors derive from a human donor with multiple sclerosis. CDR3s include the opening cysteine and the closing phenylalanine or tryptophan. The D gene is left open where the match is weak. For some rows the clone size is stated as once, few or many, or as a class when expanded; others skip it.

.	TRBD1	TRBV7-9	TRBJ1-1	TGTGCCAGCAGCTCACAGGGGGCTGCGGAAGCTTTCTTT	CASSSQGAAEAFF
.	TRBD2	TRBV5-4	TRBJ2-1	TGTGCCAGCAGCCCCAGCGGGAACAACAATGAGCAGTTCTTC	CASSPSGNNNEQFF
.	.	TRBV6-6	TRBJ1-5	TGTGCCAGCAGTGGACTGATTAGCAATCAGCCCCAGCATTTT	CASSGLISNQPQHF
.	.	TRBV5-6	TRBJ2-6	TGTGCCAGCAGCTTTGTGACAGGCTTGTCGGCTGGGGCCAACGTCCTGACTTTC	CASSFVTGLSAGANVLTF
.	TRBD2	TRBV7-9	TRBJ2-5	TGTGCCACCGGCCTAGCGGGGGAGACCCAGTACTTC	CATGLAGETQYF
once	.	TRBV7-9	TRBJ1-2	TGTGCCAGCAGCTTAGCGGGGCAGGGCGAAAGCTACACCTTC	CASSLAGQGESYTF
.	.	TRBV12-3/TRBV12-4	TRBJ2-3	TGTGCCAGCAGTTTCCAGCAGGGAGATACGCAGTATTTT	CASSFQQGDTQYF
.	.	TRBV18	TRBJ2-7	TGTGCCAGCTCACCAGGGAACTCCTACGAGCAGTACTTC	CASSPGNSYEQYF
.	.	TRBV6-5	TRBJ2-1	TGTGCCAGCAGTTTCGGGACTCAAAAATGGTTCTTC	CASSFGTQKWFF
.	.	TRBV18	TRBJ2-7	TGTGCCAGCTCACCCCGGATGGGGACTGAAGGGGAGGAGCAGTACTTC	CASSPRMGTEGEEQYF
.	TRBD2	TRBV12-3/TRBV12-4	TRBJ2-3	TGTGCCAGCAGCAAAAGCGGGAGCAGAGATACGCAGTATTTT	CASSKSGSRDTQYF
.	.	TRBV7-2	TRBJ1-1	TGTGCCAGCAGCTTACTAACAGCTGAAGCTTTCTTT	CASSLLTAEAFF
.	.	TRBV12-3/TRBV12-4	TRBJ1-2	TGTGCCAGCAGTTTAGCCGGGAGAGGCTATGGCTACACCTTC	CASSLAGRGYGYTF
.	.	TRBV6-5	TRBJ1-1	TGTGCCAGCAGTTACGACAGGAACACTGAAGCTTTCTTT	CASSYDRNTEAFF
.	TRBD1	TRBV5-6	TRBJ1-5	TGTGCCAGCAGCTTATTGGGACAGGGGGCTCATCAGCCCCAGCATTTT	CASSLLGQGAHQPQHF
.	TRBD2	TRBV20-1	TRBJ2-1	TGCAGTGCTCAGAAGACTAGCGGGACCAATGAGCAGTTCTTC	CSAQKTSGTNEQFF
.	TRBD2	TRBV7-9	TRBJ2-1	TGTGCCAGCAGCTTAGTTGAGGCTAGCGGGTTTACCCCCTACAATGAGCAGTTCTTC	CASSLVEASGFTPYNEQFF
.	.	TRBV3-1	TRBJ1-4	TGTGCCAGCAGCCAAGAAGGCACCCGGGGAAAACTGTTTTTT	CASSQEGTRGKLFF
.	.	TRBV6-1	TRBJ1-3	TGTGCCAGCGGGTTACCCTTCTCTGGAAACACCATATATTTT	CASGLPFSGNTIYF
.	.	TRBV24-1	TRBJ2-1	TGTGCCACCAGTGTTGGGACTCGAGGGGGCAATGAGCAGTTCTTC	CATSVGTRGGNEQFF
.	TRBD2	TRBV30	TRBJ2-3	TGTGCCTTCAGACTAGCCGGCACAGATACGCAGTATTTT	CAFRLAGTDTQYF
.	TRBD1	TRBV9	TRBJ1-1	TGTGCCAGCCAAGACGGGGACAGGGGAAACACTGAAGCTTTCTTT	CASQDGDRGNTEAFF
.	.	TRBV4-2	TRBJ1-1	TGTGCCAGCAGCCAACCCGATGGGGGGCCTGGTGAAGCTTTCTTT	CASSQPDGGPGEAFF
.	.	TRBV20-1	TRBJ1-5	TGCAGTGCTAGTGCGGGTGGTAGGAATCAGCCCCAGCATTTT	CSASAGGRNQPQHF
once	.	TRBV7-9	TRBJ1-4	TGTGCCAGCAGCTCCGGGCTGGCGGAAAAACTGTTTTTT	CASSSGLAEKLFF
.	.	TRBV25-1	TRBJ2-7	TGTGCCAGCAGTTCCATCCGCTACGAGCAGTACTTC	CASSSIRYEQYF
.	.	TRBV20-1	TRBJ2-7	TGCAGTGCTAGAGATCCGACGGCCTCCTACGAGCAGTACTTC	CSARDPTASYEQYF
.	TRBD2	TRBV2	TRBJ2-2	TGTGCCAGCAGCCAGCGGGAGTTAAACACCGGGGAGCTGTTTTTT	CASSQRELNTGELFF
.	TRBD1	TRBV30	TRBJ2-5	TGTGCCTGGAGAAAACAGGGGGACCAAGAGACCCAGTACTTC	CAWRKQGDQETQYF
once	TRBD1	TRBV24-1	TRBJ2-1	TGTGCCACCAGTGACCCGGGACAGGGGGAGAACAATGAGCAGTTCTTC	CATSDPGQGENNEQFF
.	TRBD2	TRBV3-1	TRBJ2-1	TGTGCCAGCAGCGATTCCGGGACTAGGAGGGAGAATGAGCAGTTCTTC	CASSDSGTRRENEQFF
.	.	TRBV3-1	TRBJ2-7	TGTGCCAGCAGCCAACAAGGGGCCTACGAGCAGTACTTC	CASSQQGAYEQYF
once	TRBD2	TRBV4-3	TRBJ2-6	TGCGCCAGCAGCCTAAGACTAGCGGGAGAAGCTGGGGCCAACGTCCTGACTTTC	CASSLRLAGEAGANVLTF
.	.	TRBV7-9	TRBJ2-7	TGTGCCAGCACCACGGCACCGGTCTGGACCGAGCAGTACTTC	CASTTAPVWTEQYF
.	.	TRBV7-6	TRBJ1-3	TGTGCCAGCAGCCCAAGCTTAGGGTCACGGCACACCATATATTTT	CASSPSLGSRHTIYF
.	.	TRBV20-1	TRBJ1-5	TGCAGTGCGATCGACAGTGCCAATCAGCCCCAGCATTTT	CSAIDSANQPQHF
.	TRBD2	TRBV7-9	TRBJ2-7	TGTGCCAGCAGCTACCCGACTAGCGGGAGATACGAGCAGTACTTC	CASSYPTSGRYEQYF
.	.	TRBV3-1	TRBJ2-7	TGTGCCAGCAGCCGGGGCGGGACAGTGGGCTACGAGCAGTACTTC	CASSRGGTVGYEQYF
.	.	TRBV28	TRBJ1-2	TGTGCCACCTCAGGGAGGGGCTACACCTTC	CATSGRGYTF
.	TRBD1	TRBV20-1	TRBJ1-5	TGCAGTGCTAGGATAACAGGGGTGGGCAATCAGCCCCAGCATTTT	CSARITGVGNQPQHF
.	.	TRBV4-3	TRBJ1-4	TGCGCCAGCAGCCAGCACTCTAATGAAAAACTGTTTTTT	CASSQHSNEKLFF